This T cell receptor beta chain derives from a study of blood T cell repertoires in COVID-19. Turning to the study itself: The United States, Italy and Spain supplied acute and convalescent COVID-19 samples.

Generated by immunoSEQ multiplex PCR, the TCRdb table keeps only in-frame clones and is missing some. In the table there are 90,000 to 120,000 clones, 84% of which are singletons. This CDR3 is 15 amino acids long. After removal of 5 bases from V and 10 bases from J, the junction contained 16 bases not matched to a gene. In germline, CDR1 is SGHTA, CDR2 FQGNSA. Sequenced sample: peripheral blood. This clonotype was sampled from a human donor in a cohort sampled during active COVID-19. The J gene is TRBJ1-1, the V gene TRBV7-2, with 7 nucleotides matching TRBD1. The CDR3 loop is CASSQNVNRGVGAFF. CDR3 coding DNA: TGTGCCAGCAGCCAAAATGTAAACAGGGGCGTCGGAGCTTTCTTT.